This is a list of T cell receptor beta chains from one sample in a study of cytomegalovirus exposure and HLA in healthy donors. Data came from immunoSEQ multiplex PCR; TCRdb stores just in-frame clones and leaves some out. Of 110,000 or so clones in the sample, 70% to 85% were seen once. The source material was PBMCs. These receptors originate from a woman under 30 in good health and CMV-seronegative. The CDR3 runs from the conserved cysteine through the conserved F or W. The D gene is left open where the match is weak. Where a row states a size, it is once, few, many or the class of an expanded clone; other rows omit it.

>TRBV2|TRBJ2-3|NA|NA
CASTWTFTDTQYF
TGTGCCAGCACCTGGACTTTCACAGATACGCAGTATTTT
>TRBV4-3|TRBJ2-1|TRBD2|few
CASSQLAGTYNEQFF
TGCGCCAGCAGCCAACTAGCGGGGACCTACAATGAGCAGTTCTTC
>TRBV6-6|TRBJ1-6|NA|NA
CASSYKKWQDNSPLHF
TGTGCCAGCAGTTACAAGAAATGGCAGGATAATTCACCCCTCCACTTT
>TRBV11-3|TRBJ2-1|TRBD2|NA
CASSASGTRGEQFF
TGTGCCAGCAGCGCTTCCGGGACTAGAGGTGAGCAGTTCTTC
>TRBV10-1|TRBJ2-1|TRBD1|NA
CASRGGQVRLTHNEQFF
TGCGCCAGCAGGGGGGGACAGGTCCGCCTCACCCACAATGAGCAGTTCTTC
>TRBV19|TRBJ2-3|TRBD2|NA
CASSPREAAILSTDTQYF
TGTGCCAGTAGCCCCCGGGAGGCGGCTATTCTAAGCACAGATACGCAGTATTTT
>TRBV5-5|TRBJ1-5|NA|NA
CASSHSNSNQPQHF
TGTGCCAGCAGCCACAGTAATAGCAATCAGCCCCAGCATTTT
>TRBV19|TRBJ2-7|NA|NA
CASSLWRRSYEQYF
TGTGCCAGCTCTCTGTGGAGACGGTCCTACGAGCAGTACTTC
>TRBV11-3|TRBJ1-1|NA|NA
CASSLSGRATEAFF
TGTGCCAGCAGCTTATCGGGTCGAGCCACTGAAGCTTTCTTT
>TRBV29-1|TRBJ2-5|TRBD2|NA
CSVDPQGGETQYF
TGCAGCGTTGATCCCCAGGGAGGGGAGACCCAGTACTTC
>TRBV9|TRBJ1-1|NA|NA
CASSVWLEGVNTEAFF
TGTGCCAGCAGCGTTTGGCTAGAGGGGGTGAACACTGAAGCTTTCTTT
>TRBV28|TRBJ2-6|NA|NA
CASSLSSGANVLTF
TGTGCCAGCAGTTTATCCAGTGGGGCCAACGTCCTGACTTTC
>TRBV28|TRBJ1-2|TRBD1|NA
CASSLGGQIYGYTF
TGTGCCAGCAGTTTGGGGGGACAGATCTATGGCTACACCTTC
>TRBV7-9|TRBJ1-3|NA|few
CASSLAGDSGNTIYF
TGTGCCAGCAGCTTAGCCGGGGACTCTGGAAACACCATATATTTT
>TRBV9|TRBJ1-6|NA|NA
CASSRLGTSPSPLHF
TGTGCCAGCAGCCGCCTCGGGACTTCCCCGTCGCCCCTCCACTTT
>TRBV7-2|TRBJ2-7|NA|NA
CASSQRPFYEQYF
TGTGCCAGCAGCCAGCGCCCCTTCTACGAGCAGTACTTC
>TRBV28|TRBJ2-7|NA|NA
CASRTGAYEQYF
TGTGCCAGCAGGACCGGGGCCTACGAGCAGTACTTC
>TRBV7-9|TRBJ2-5|TRBD2|NA
CASSRAGGPAETQYF
TGTGCCAGCAGCCGAGCGGGAGGGCCAGCGGAGACCCAGTACTTC
>TRBV19|TRBJ2-7|TRBD1|NA
CASSLGQGAVEQYF
TGTGCCAGTAGTCTAGGACAGGGGGCAGTCGAGCAGTACTTC
>TRBV6-6|TRBJ2-1|TRBD1|NA
CASKRGGSSYNEQFF
TGTGCCAGCAAGAGAGGGGGCAGCTCCTACAATGAGCAGTTCTTC
>TRBV6-5|TRBJ2-2|NA|NA
CASSYPLNTGELFF
TGTGCCAGCAGTTACCCTCTGAACACCGGGGAGCTGTTTTTT
>TRBV7-9|TRBJ1-2|NA|NA
CASSLGGRGSYGYTF
TGTGCCAGCAGCTTAGGCGGACGAGGGAGCTACGGCTACACCTTC